This record looks at one T cell receptor (beta chain) sequence and its context. Antigen unknown. Libraries were prepared by immunoSEQ multiplex PCR; TCRdb keeps only in-frame clonotypes and omits some of them. The top ten hold about 1.4% of the sample, which has about 100,000 clones, 70% to 90% seen once. The data were obtained in a study of T cell responses to AZD1222 COVID-19 vaccine. The germline CDR1 and CDR2 sequences are KGHSH and LQKENI. The CDR3 loop spans 14 amino acids. V was clipped by 3 bases and J by 5 bases; unmatched bases: 4. Findings and caveats of the study: In a largely white British group with more females than males, clonal diversity was possibly underestimated. It was only a handful of AZD1222 recipients who were seropositive at baseline.

The specimen was peripheral blood, collected on day 0 of AZD1222 vaccination. This sequence joins TRBV18 and TRBJ1-1; 9 bases align to TRBD1. The sequence came from an adult in good health. In DNA form, the CDR3 reads TGTGCCAGCTCACCCACAGGGGGCGCGACTGAAGCTTTCTTT. Translated, it gives CASSPTGGATEAFF.